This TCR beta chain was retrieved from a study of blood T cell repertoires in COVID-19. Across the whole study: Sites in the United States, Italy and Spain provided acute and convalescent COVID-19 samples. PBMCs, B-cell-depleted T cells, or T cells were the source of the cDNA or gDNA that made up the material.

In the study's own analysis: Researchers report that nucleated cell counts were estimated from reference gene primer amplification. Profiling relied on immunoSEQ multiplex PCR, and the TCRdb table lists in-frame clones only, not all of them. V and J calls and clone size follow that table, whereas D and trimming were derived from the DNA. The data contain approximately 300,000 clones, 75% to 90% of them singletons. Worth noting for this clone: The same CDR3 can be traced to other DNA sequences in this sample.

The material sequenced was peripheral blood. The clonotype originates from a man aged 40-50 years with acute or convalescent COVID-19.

In DNA, the CDR3 is TGTGCCTGGAGTGGAGGGTACGAGCAGTACTTC. Amino acid sequence: CAWSGGYEQYF. The rearrangement links TRBV30 to TRBJ2-7; weak D call: TRBD2 (5 bases). This CDR3 comprises 11 residues. Germline CDR1 is GTSNPN and CDR2 is SVGIG (reference sequence). The V gene lost 1 base and the J gene lost 4 bases, with 5 bases spanning the gap.